This T cell receptor beta chain was recovered during a study of blood T cell repertoires in COVID-19. Overall study context: Sites across the United States, Italy and Spain contributed samples from acute and convalescent COVID-19. Sample material is recorded as cDNA or gDNA derived from T cells, B-cell-depleted T cells, or PBMCs.

The V gene's germline CDR1 is LGHDT and CDR2 YNNKEL (reference sequence). The CDR3 contains 15 residues. Trimming stripped 0 bases from V and 2 bases from J, with 10 bases between. Original processing methods: Scientists estimated how many nucleated cells there were by amplifying reference gene primers. Repertoires were generated with immunoSEQ multiplex PCR, while TCRdb's copy carries only in-frame clones and drops some. V and J calls and clone size are copied from that table; D and trimming were computed from the DNA. This sample carries roughly 250,000 clones, 82% of them seen once, and the ten largest clones take 4% to 6%.

The sequenced material came from peripheral blood. The sequence was collected from an elderly woman with active or convalescent COVID-19. This chain links TRBV3-1 (or the pseudogene TRBV3-2) with TRBJ1-2; no definite D call. In nucleotides, the CDR3 is TGTGCCAGCAGCCAAGATCTTCTCCCCAACTATGGCTACACCTTC. Residues: CASSQDLLPNYGYTF.